A single sample gave rise to the 8 T cell receptor beta chains below, sequenced in a study of CD8 T cells in ankylosing spondylitis. One entry per CDR3 protein results from TCRdb running MiXCR on the 5' RACE reads. The table has roughly 30,000 distinct CDR3 sequences, around 30% seen once. Sequences were obtained from synovial fluid, either unsorted or a sorted T cell fraction (not recorded which). The receptors stem from a male donor with ankylosing spondylitis.

This clonotype has more than one count but fewer than ten. The chain recombines TRBV20-1 with TRBJ2-2, with D maybe TRBD1 (5 bases). The CDR3 consists of 14 residues. Per germline, CDR1 DFQATT and CDR2 SNEGSKA (reference sequence). The V and J ends lost 1 base and 5 bases respectively, with 11 bases between them. This CDR3 reads CSARGPGRTGELFF. The CDR3 bases are TGCAGTGCTAGAGGGCCAGGGCGGACCGGGGAGCTGTTTTTT.

J is TRBJ2-7 and V is TRBV21-1; TRBD1 was called by the table and not checked on the DNA. TRBV21-1 is listed as a pseudogene. This CDR3 contains 15 residues. CDR3 coding DNA: TGTGCCAGCAGCAAAGGGGTGACAGGTTCCTACGAGCAGTACGTC. It specifies CASSKGVTGSYEQYV.

V is TRBV6-2 or TRBV6-3 and J is TRBJ2-3, with D unclear. Looked up from germline, CDR1 is MNHEY and CDR2 is SVGEGT. Deletions cut 0 bases from V and 4 bases from J, with 8 bases between. The CDR3 is 14 amino acids. CDR3 protein: CASSYSAGPDTQYF. CDR3 bases: TGTGCCAGCAGTTACTCCGCCGGCCCAGATACGCAGTATTTT.

The chain employs TRBV5-6 and TRBJ2-7, with 11 bases fitting TRBD2. The CDR3 extends over 15 amino acids. Germline CDR1 reads SGHDT; CDR2 reads YYEEEE. J was trimmed by 1 base and V by 0 bases; bases with no gene match: 0. The CDR3 loop is CASSLVAGGSYEQYF. Here the CDR3 DNA reads TGTGCCAGCAGCTTGGTAGCGGGGGGGTCCTACGAGCAGTACTTC.

There are a few counts of this clonotype. The chain has TRBV20-1 and TRBJ2-5; 14 bases are a match to TRBD2. Germline V gene lookup returns CDR1 DFQATT and CDR2 SNEGSKA (reference sequence). This CDR3 has 20 amino acids. V shed 3 bases, J shed 5 bases, and the junction held 20 bases outside the gene matches. In nucleotides, the CDR3 is TGCAGTGCTAGTGGCCCGCCAGTCCCGGGACTAGCGGGAGAGGGGGAGACCCAGTACTTC. Its translation: CSASGPPVPGLAGEGETQYF.

This clonotype was seen more than once but under ten times. The chain employs TRBV12-3 or TRBV12-4 and TRBJ2-3; TRBD1 agrees at 8 bases. J was trimmed by 4 bases and V by 5 bases; bases with no gene match: 8. The CDR3 consists of 15 residues. CDR3 DNA: TGTGCCAGCAGTCCCCATCCGACAGGGGCAGATACGCAGTATTTT. Amino acids: CASSPHPTGADTQYF.

V usage is TRBV2 and J usage is TRBJ2-5; no clear D gene. Trimming removed 3 bases at V and 4 bases at J, with 15 bases between. The CDR3 runs to 15 residues. Germline V CDR1 and CDR2: SNHLY, FYNNEI. Here the CDR3 reads CASSEIVEGPETQYF. For the CDR3, the DNA is TGTGCCAGCAGTGAGATTGTCGAAGGTCCAGAGACCCAGTACTTC.

This clonotype showed up just a few times. This chain joins TRBV27 and TRBJ2-3; possibly TRBD1 for D (6 bases). The germline V gene encodes CDR1 MNHEY and CDR2 SMNVEV (reference sequence). The CDR3 is 13 amino acids. Trimming left V 3 bases short and J 5 bases short, with 9 bases between. DNA of the CDR3: TGTGCCAGCAGTTTGAACAGGGAAGATACGCAGTATTTT. Its translation: CASSLNREDTQYF.